The TCR beta chain under discussion was sequenced for a study of Graves' ophthalmopathy and Graves' hyperthyroidism. General observations from the study: Most thyroid clonotypes expanded beyond 0.001 frequency were also found in blood.

Pregnancy or lactation, uncontrolled infections and other autoimmune diseases were grounds for excluding patients. The authors amplified TCR beta CDR3 regions, and they did so from RNA transcripts for repertoire sequencing. Scientists carried out first-round RT-PCR using HTBI primers and then a second-round multiplex PCR. TCRdb re-analysed the multiplex PCR reads in MiXCR, keeping a single row per CDR3 protein. The table lists hundreds of thousands of distinct CDR3 sequences, about 20% of them singletons, with 7.1% in the top ten. Concerning this clonotype itself: As yet, its antigen is unknown.

The CDR3 extends over 15 amino acids. Germline CDR1 reads MNHEY; CDR2 reads SVGEGT. Trimming at V came to 5 bases and at J to 4 bases, leaving 6 bases not matched to a gene. Sequenced: peripheral blood. The V and J genes are TRBV6-2 or TRBV6-3 and TRBJ2-7; TRBD2 aligns across 12 bases. This TCR derives from a young woman with stable Graves' hyperthyroidism. Some clones in this sample may be carry-over from other donors' samples. The CDR3 DNA reads as TGTGCCAGCAGTGATTCACTAGCGGGAGGATACGAGCAGTACTTC. Protein: CASSDSLAGGYEQYF.